The table lists the clone carrying this TCR beta chain with a count of one. In the original analysis: Quantification of nucleated cells was approximated via reference gene primer amplification. Profiled with immunoSEQ multiplex PCR; TCRdb holds only in-frame clones, not every one. The V and J calls and clone size were taken over from that table, and D and trimming were inferred from the DNA. The sample has under 200,000 clones; 70% to 90% are singletons. CDR1 is SGHTA and CDR2 is FQGNSA in the germline V gene. Between the trimmed V and J ends, which lost 2 bases and 0 bases, there was a span of 17 bases. The CDR3 contains 18 residues. This sample stems from a study of blood T cell repertoires in COVID-19. Study-level background: Material from acute and convalescent COVID-19 was sourced from the United States, Italy and Spain.

This clonotype was sampled from a woman of 80 years or more with acute or convalescent COVID-19. Sample: peripheral blood. The gene calls are TRBV7-2 and TRBJ1-3, with TRBD1 as a possible D gene (6 bases). CDR3 in amino acids: CASSLSLPGQPSGNTIYF. The CDR3 region has the DNA TGTGCCAGCAGCTTATCCCTTCCGGGACAACCCTCTGGAAACACCATATATTTT.